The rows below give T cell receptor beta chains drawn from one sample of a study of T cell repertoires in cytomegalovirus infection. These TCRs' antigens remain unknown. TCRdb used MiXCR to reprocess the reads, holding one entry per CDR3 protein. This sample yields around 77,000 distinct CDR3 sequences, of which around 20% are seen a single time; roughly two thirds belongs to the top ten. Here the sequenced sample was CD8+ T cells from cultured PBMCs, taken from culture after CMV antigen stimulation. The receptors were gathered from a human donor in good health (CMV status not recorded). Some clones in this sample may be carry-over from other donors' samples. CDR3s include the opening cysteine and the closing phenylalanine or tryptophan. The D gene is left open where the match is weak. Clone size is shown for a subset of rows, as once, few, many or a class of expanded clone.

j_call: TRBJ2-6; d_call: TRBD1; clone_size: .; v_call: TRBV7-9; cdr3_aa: CASSSPQGVYSGANVLTF; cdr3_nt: TGTGCCAGCAGCTCCCCACAGGGGGTGTACTCTGGGGCCAACGTCCTGACTTTC
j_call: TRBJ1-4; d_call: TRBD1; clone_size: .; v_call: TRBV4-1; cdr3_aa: CASSHSGTVNEKLFF; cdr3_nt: TGCGCCAGCAGCCACTCCGGGACAGTAAATGAAAAACTGTTTTTT
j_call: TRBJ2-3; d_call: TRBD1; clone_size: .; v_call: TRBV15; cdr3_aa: CATSVDRGRDTQYF; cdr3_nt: TGTGCCACCAGCGTCGACAGGGGTCGAGATACGCAGTATTTT
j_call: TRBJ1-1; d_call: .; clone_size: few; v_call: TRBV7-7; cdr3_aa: CASSQGKNTEAFF; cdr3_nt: TGTGCCAGCAGCCAGGGGAAGAACACTGAAGCTTTCTTT
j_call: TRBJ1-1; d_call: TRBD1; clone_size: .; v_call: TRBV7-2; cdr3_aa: CASSIRLRGPSEVLTEAFF; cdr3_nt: TGTGCCAGCAGCATAAGGTTGAGGGGGCCCTCTGAGGTTCTCACTGAAGCTTTCTTT
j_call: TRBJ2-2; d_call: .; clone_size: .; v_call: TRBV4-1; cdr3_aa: CASSQDRWNTGELFF; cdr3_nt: TGCGCCAGCAGCCAAGACAGATGGAACACCGGGGAGCTGTTTTTT
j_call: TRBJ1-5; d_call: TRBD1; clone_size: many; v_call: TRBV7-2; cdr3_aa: CASSLSRGQGNQPQHF; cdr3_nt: TGTGCCAGCAGCCTCTCCAGGGGGCAGGGCAATCAGCCCCAGCATTTT
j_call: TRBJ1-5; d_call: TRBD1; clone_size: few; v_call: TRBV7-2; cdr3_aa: CASSLGTGVQPQHF; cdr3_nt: TGTGCCAGCAGCTTGGGGACAGGGGTTCAGCCCCAGCATTTT
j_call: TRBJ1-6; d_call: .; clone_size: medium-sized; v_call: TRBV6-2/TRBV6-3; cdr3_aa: CASRDVKRGASYNSPLHF; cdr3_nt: TGTGCCAGCAGAGACGTGAAGAGGGGAGCGTCCTATAATTCACCCCTCCACTTT
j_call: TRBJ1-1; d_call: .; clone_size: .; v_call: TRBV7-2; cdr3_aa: CASSLLAGSNTEAFF; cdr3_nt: TGTGCCAGCAGCCTACTAGCCGGGAGTAACACTGAAGCTTTCTTT
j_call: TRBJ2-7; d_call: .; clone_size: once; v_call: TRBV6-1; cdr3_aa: CASSYESEEQYF; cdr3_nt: TGTGCCAGCAGTTACGAATCGGAGGAGCAGTACTTC
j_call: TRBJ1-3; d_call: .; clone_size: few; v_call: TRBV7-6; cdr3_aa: CASSFSRKETSGNTIYF; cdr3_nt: TGTGCCAGCAGCTTCTCCAGGAAGGAGACCTCTGGAAACACCATATATTTT
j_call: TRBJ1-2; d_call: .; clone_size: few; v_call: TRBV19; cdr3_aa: CASSIILGDYGYTF; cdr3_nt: TGTGCCAGTAGTATTATTCTGGGGGACTATGGCTACACCTTC
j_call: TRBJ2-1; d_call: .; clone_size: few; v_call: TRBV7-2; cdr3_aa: CASSFNDRRQFF; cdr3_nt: TGTGCCAGCAGCTTCAACGACAGGAGGCAGTTCTTC
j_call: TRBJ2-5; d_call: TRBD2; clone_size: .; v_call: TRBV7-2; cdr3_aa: CASMTYGGDQTQYF; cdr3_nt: TGTGCCAGCATGACGTACGGGGGGGATCAGACCCAGTACTTC
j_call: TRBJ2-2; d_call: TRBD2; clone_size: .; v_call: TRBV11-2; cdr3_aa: CASSQAGGSGELFF; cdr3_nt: TGTGCCAGCAGCCAAGCGGGGGGCTCCGGGGAGCTGTTTTTT
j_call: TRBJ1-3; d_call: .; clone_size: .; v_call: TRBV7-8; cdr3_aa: CASSTRTASGNTIYF; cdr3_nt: TGTGCCAGCAGCACAAGAACAGCCTCTGGAAACACCATATATTTT
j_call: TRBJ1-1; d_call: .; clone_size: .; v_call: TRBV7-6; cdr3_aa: CASSSSSGENTEAFF; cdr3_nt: TGTGCCAGCAGCTCCTCGTCAGGGGAGAACACTGAAGCTTTCTTT
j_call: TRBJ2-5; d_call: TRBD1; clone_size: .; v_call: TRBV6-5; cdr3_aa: CASSYSTGEETQYF; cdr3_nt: TGTGCCAGCAGTTACTCGACAGGGGAAGAGACCCAGTACTTC
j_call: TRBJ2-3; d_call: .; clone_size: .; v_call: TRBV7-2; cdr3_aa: CASSPIKGGSTDTQYF; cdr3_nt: TGTGCCAGCAGCCCTATCAAGGGGGGTAGCACAGATACGCAGTATTTT
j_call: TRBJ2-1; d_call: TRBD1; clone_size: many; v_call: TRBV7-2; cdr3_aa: CASTQGAARHYNEQFF; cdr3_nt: TGTGCCAGCACCCAGGGGGCAGCGAGACACTACAATGAGCAGTTCTTC
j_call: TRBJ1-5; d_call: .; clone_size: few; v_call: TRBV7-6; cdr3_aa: CASSLEAAEGDYGNQPQHF; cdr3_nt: TGTGCCAGCAGCTTAGAGGCGGCGGAAGGGGACTATGGCAATCAGCCCCAGCATTTT
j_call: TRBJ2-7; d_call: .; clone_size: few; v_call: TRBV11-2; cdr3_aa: CASTAEASYEQYF; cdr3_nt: TGTGCCAGCACAGCGGAGGCGTCCTACGAGCAGTACTTC
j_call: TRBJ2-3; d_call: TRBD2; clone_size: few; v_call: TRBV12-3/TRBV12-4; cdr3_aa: CASSLGGVDAQYF; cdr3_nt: TGTGCCAGCAGTTTGGGAGGGGTCGATGCGCAGTATTTT
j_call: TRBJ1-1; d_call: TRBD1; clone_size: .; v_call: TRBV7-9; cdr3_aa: CASSFPPTGAGGYEAFF; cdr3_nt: TGTGCCAGCAGCTTCCCCCCTACCGGGGCAGGGGGCTACGAAGCTTTCTTT
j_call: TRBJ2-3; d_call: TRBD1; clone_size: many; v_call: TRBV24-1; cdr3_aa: CATSPGRTGGFTDTQYF; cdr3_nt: TGTGCCACCAGCCCCGGAAGGACAGGGGGCTTCACAGATACGCAGTATTTT
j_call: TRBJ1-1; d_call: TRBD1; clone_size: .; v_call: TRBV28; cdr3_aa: CASSFGPGQVRTEAFF; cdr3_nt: TGTGCCAGCAGTTTCGGGCCGGGACAGGTGAGGACTGAAGCTTTCTTT
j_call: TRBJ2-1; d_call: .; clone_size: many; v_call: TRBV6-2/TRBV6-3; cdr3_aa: CASRKQGTYNEQFF; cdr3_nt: TGTGCCAGCAGAAAACAGGGTACCTACAATGAGCAGTTCTTC
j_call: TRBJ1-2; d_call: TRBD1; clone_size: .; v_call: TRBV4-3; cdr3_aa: CASSQQGTGVSGYGYTF; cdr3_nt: TGCGCCAGCAGCCAACAAGGGACAGGGGTATCTGGCTATGGCTACACCTTC
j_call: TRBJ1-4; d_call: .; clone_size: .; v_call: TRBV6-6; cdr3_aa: CASSYMGPGEKLFF; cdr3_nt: TGTGCCAGCAGTTACATGGGGCCCGGTGAAAAACTGTTTTTT
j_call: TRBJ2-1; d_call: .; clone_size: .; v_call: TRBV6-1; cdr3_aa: CASSERNEQFF; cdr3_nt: TGTGCCAGCAGTGAACGTAATGAGCAGTTCTTC
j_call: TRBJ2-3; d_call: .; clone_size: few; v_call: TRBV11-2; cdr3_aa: CASSLSRNNSTDTQYF; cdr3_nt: TGTGCCAGCAGCCTGTCCAGGAACAACTCCACAGATACGCAGTATTTT
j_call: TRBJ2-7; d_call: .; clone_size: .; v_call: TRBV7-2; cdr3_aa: CASSSDSGYEQYF; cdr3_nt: TGTGCCAGCAGCTCGGACAGTGGCTACGAGCAGTACTTC
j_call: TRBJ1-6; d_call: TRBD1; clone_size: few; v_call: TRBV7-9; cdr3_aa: CASSRQGNNSPLHF; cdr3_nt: TGTGCCAGCAGCCGACAGGGGAATAATTCACCCCTCCACTTT
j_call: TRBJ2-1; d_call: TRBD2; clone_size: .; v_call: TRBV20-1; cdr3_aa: CSARDLGGGAGHEQFF; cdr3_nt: TGCAGTGCTAGAGATCTAGGCGGGGGGGCTGGACATGAGCAGTTCTTC
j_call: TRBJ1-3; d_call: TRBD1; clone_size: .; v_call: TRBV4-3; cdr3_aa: CASSPRGQGNTIYF; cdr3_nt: TGCGCCAGCAGCCCTAGGGGGCAGGGAAACACCATATATTTT
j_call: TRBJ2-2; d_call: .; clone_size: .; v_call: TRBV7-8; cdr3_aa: CASTQQGRTGELFF; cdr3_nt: TGTGCCAGCACCCAGCAGGGACGGACCGGGGAGCTGTTTTTT
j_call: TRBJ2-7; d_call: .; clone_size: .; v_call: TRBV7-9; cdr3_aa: CASSRPDPNYEQYF; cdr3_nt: TGTGCCAGCAGCCGCCCGGACCCAAACTACGAGCAGTACTTC
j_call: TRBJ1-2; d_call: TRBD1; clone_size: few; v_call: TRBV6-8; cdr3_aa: CASTTLGQGDYGYTF; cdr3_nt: TGTGCCAGCACCACCTTGGGACAGGGCGACTATGGCTACACCTTC
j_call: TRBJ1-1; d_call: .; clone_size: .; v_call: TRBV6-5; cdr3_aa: CASSYRRDRTEAFF; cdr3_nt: TGTGCCAGCAGTTACCGACGGGACCGGACTGAAGCTTTCTTT
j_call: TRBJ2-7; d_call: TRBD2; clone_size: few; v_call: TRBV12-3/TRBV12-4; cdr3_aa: CASSLTSWRYEQYF; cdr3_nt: TGTGCCAGCAGTTTGACTAGCTGGCGCTACGAGCAGTACTTC
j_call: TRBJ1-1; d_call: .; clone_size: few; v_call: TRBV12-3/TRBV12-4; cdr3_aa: CASSPRGMNTEAFF; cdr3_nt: TGTGCCAGCAGCCCCAGGGGAATGAACACTGAAGCTTTCTTT
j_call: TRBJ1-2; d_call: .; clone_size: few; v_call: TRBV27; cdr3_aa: CASSLSRTGNYGYTF; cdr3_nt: TGTGCCAGCAGTTTATCGAGAACAGGCAACTATGGCTACACCTTC
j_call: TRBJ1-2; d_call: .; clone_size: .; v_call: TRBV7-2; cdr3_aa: CASSLGAGRSGYTF; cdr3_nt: TGTGCCAGCAGCCTCGGGGCCGGGCGGTCTGGCTACACCTTC
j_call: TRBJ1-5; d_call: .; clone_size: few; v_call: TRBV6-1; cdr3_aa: CASSEPNQPQHF; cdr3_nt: TGTGCCAGCAGTGAACCGAATCAGCCCCAGCATTTT
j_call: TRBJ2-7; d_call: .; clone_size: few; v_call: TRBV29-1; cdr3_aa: CSVETGQFRYEQYF; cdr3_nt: TGCAGCGTCGAAACAGGACAGTTCCGCTACGAGCAGTACTTC
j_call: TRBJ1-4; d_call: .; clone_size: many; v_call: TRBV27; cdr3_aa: CASSLQLNEKLFF; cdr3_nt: TGTGCCAGCAGTTTGCAGTTAAATGAAAAACTGTTTTTT
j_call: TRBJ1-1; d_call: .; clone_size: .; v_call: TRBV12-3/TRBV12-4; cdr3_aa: CASLGGNTEAFF; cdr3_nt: TGTGCCAGCCTCGGGGGGAATACTGAAGCTTTCTTT
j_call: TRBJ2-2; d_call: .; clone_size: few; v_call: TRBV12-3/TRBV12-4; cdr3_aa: CASRNTGELFF; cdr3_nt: TGTGCCAGCAGGAACACCGGGGAGCTGTTTTTT
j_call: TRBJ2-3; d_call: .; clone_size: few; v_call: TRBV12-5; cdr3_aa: CASGFHRDTQYF; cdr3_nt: TGTGCTAGTGGTTTCCACAGAGATACGCAGTATTTT
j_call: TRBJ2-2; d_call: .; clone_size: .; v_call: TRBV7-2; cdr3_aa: CASSSVGRRPGELFF; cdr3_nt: TGTGCCAGCAGCTCGGTGGGACGGCGCCCCGGGGAGCTGTTTTTT